These 14 T cell receptor beta chains share one sample of origin, sequenced in a study of T cell responses to AZD1222 COVID-19 vaccine (dated by TCRdb to the early 2020s). The sample's time point label is to be understood as: about 28 days (+/-7) after the second vaccine dose. Libraries were built with the immunoSEQ multiplex PCR assay. TCRdb limited this immuneACCESS table to in-frame rearrangements with V and J called. A share of clones is missing; checked studies link under half to unresolved V genes, and the rest is unexplained. Present in this sample are about 120,000 clones, more than 70% of which were seen just once. The top ten hold 6.5% of the sample. The sample consisted of peripheral blood, taken 28 days after the second AZD1222 dose. These TCRs come from an adult who received the AZD1222 COVID-19 vaccine.

CDR3 loop: CASSFESGTGGFQNTEAFF. In DNA, the CDR3 is TGTGCCAGCAGTTTTGAATCCGGGACAGGGGGCTTCCAAAACACTGAAGCTTTCTTT. The J gene is TRBJ1-1, the V gene TRBV6-2 or TRBV6-3; TRBD1 agrees at 12 bases. The CDR3 has 19 residues. From germline, CDR1 is MNHEY and CDR2 SVGEGT. V was pared by 4 bases and J by 2 bases, with 14 bases of the junction left unmatched.

CDR3 in DNA: TGTGCCAGCTCCGGGACAGGGAGCTATGGCTACACCTTC. Translated, it gives CASSGTGSYGYTF. This chain connects TRBV6-5 to TRBJ1-2, with 9 bases identical to TRBD1. V trimming: 8 bases; J trimming: 4 bases; junction bases outside the gene matches: 5. Germline values: CDR1 MNHEY, CDR2 SVGAGI. This CDR3 is built from 13 residues.

The chain combines TRBV18 with TRBJ1-2; the D is unclear. From germline, CDR1 is KGHSH and CDR2 LQKENI. The CDR3 runs to 13 residues. V lost 3 bases and J lost 5, with 10 bases in between. In DNA form, the CDR3 reads TGTGCCAGCTCACCGGATAGATCTTATGGCTACACCTTC. This gives the protein CASSPDRSYGYTF.

This chain uses TRBV28 with TRBJ1-5, with D tentatively TRBD1 (6 bases). The germline gives CDR1 MDHEN, CDR2 SYDVKM. V shed 1 base and J shed 4 bases, with 11 bases lying between them. The CDR3 runs to 15 residues. CDR3 DNA sequence: TGTGCCAGCAGTTTATTCAGGGGAGGGAATCAGCCCCAGCATTTT. Amino acids: CASSLFRGGNQPQHF.

V usage is TRBV20-1 and J usage is TRBJ2-7, with a weak D call TRBD1 (5 bases). Germline V gives CDR1 DFQATT, CDR2 SNEGSKA (reference sequence). The length of the CDR3 is 11 residues. The germline V and J ends were trimmed by 7 bases and 4 bases, with 11 bases remaining between them. The CDR3 DNA reads TGCAGTGTTGATAGGGGTTACGAGCAGTACTTC. Its protein product is CSVDRGYEQYF.

The chain is built from TRBV3-1 (or the pseudogene TRBV3-2) and TRBJ1-1; 9 bases are a match to TRBD1. CDR3 length: 16 amino acids. Germline loops: CDR1 LGHDT, CDR2 YNNKEL (reference sequence). J lost 1 base, V lost 3 bases, and 6 bases had no gene match. CDR3 DNA: TGTGCCAGCAGCCAGACAGGGGGGCTAGGGAACACTGAAGCTTTCTTT. It specifies CASSQTGGLGNTEAFF.

The rearrangement uses TRBV19 and TRBJ1-3; possibly TRBD1 for D (5 bases). The CDR3 runs to 14 residues. The V gene lost 4 bases and the J gene lost 4 bases, with 11 bases spanning the gap. Germline V CDR1 and CDR2: LNHDA, SQIVND (reference sequence). CDR3 DNA: TGTGCCAGTAGTACGACAGAGCAAGGAAACACCATATATTTT. This translates into CASSTTEQGNTIYF.

The chain carries TRBV6-4 and TRBJ2-1; the match to TRBD2 covers 12 bases. After removal of 6 bases from V and 4 bases from J, the junction contained 4 bases not matched to a gene. The CDR3 has 15 residues. Per germline, CDR1 MRHNA and CDR2 SNTAGT. The CDR3 DNA sequence: TGTGCCAGCAGCGAGACTAGCGGGGGATACAATGAGCAGTTCTTC. It encodes CASSETSGGYNEQFF.

This clone was observed a few times. The genes are TRBV12-3 or TRBV12-4 and TRBJ1-2; D possibly corresponds to TRBD1 (6 bases). Trimming left V 5 bases short and J 3 bases short, with 7 bases between. There are 12 residues in the CDR3. The CDR3 region has the DNA TGTGCCAGCAGTCAGGGGTACTATGGCTACACCTTC. Translating gives CASSQGYYGYTF.

V usage is TRBV7-2 and J usage is TRBJ1-5; D gene ambiguous. CDR1 SGHTA and CDR2 FQGNSA come from the germline V gene. The CDR3 totals 13 residues. V gave up 1 base and J gave up 7 bases, with 8 bases separating them. The CDR3 DNA reads TGTGCCAGCAGCTTAGACCAGATCCAGCCCCAGCATTTT. This encodes CASSLDQIQPQHF.

The gene calls are TRBV29-1 and TRBJ1-1, with TRBD1 as a possible D gene (5 bases). There are 14 residues in the CDR3. Looked up from germline, CDR1 is SQVTM and CDR2 is ANQGSEA. V was shortened by 0 bases and J by 1 base, with 9 bases between the two germline ends. The CDR3 sequence: CSVEEARANTEAFF. DNA of the CDR3: TGCAGCGTTGAAGAGGCCAGGGCGAACACTGAAGCTTTCTTT.

This chain connects TRBV6-5 to TRBJ1-2; TRBD1 aligns across 8 bases. Trimming removed 10 bases from V and 1 base from J; junction bases left unmatched: 11. Germline CDR1 MNHEY, CDR2 SVGAGI. The CDR3 is 15 residues long. CDR3: CATLLDREFNYGYTF. The CDR3 DNA reads TGTGCCACCCTTCTGGACAGGGAATTTAACTATGGCTACACCTTC.

The gene calls are TRBV5-1 and TRBJ2-3; 7 bases are shared with TRBD2. The CDR3 has 15 amino acids. Per germline, CDR1 SGHRS and CDR2 YFSETQ. Trimming cost V 4 bases and J 4 bases; bases outside gene matches: 9. The CDR3 coding sequence is TGCGCCAGCAGCACGGGGACTACCAGCTCAGATACGCAGTATTTT. It yields the protein CASSTGTTSSDTQYF.

This rearrangement joins TRBV5-4 to TRBJ2-5; 9 bases align to TRBD1. Germline V gene sequence: CDR1 SGHNT, CDR2 YYREEE (reference sequence). CDR3 size: 15 residues. J was trimmed by 5 bases and V by 4 bases; bases with no gene match: 9. The CDR3 sequence is CASSAQTGGSETQYF. As DNA, the CDR3 is TGTGCCAGCAGCGCCCAAACAGGGGGCAGCGAGACCCAGTACTTC. The full variable domain, completed using reference TRBV5-4 and TRBJ2-5, is ETGVTQSPTHLIKTRGQQVTLRCSSQSGHNTVSWYQQALGQGPQFIFQYYREEENGRGNFPPRFSGLQFPNYSSELNVNALELDDSALYLCASSAQTGGSETQYFGPGTRLLVL.